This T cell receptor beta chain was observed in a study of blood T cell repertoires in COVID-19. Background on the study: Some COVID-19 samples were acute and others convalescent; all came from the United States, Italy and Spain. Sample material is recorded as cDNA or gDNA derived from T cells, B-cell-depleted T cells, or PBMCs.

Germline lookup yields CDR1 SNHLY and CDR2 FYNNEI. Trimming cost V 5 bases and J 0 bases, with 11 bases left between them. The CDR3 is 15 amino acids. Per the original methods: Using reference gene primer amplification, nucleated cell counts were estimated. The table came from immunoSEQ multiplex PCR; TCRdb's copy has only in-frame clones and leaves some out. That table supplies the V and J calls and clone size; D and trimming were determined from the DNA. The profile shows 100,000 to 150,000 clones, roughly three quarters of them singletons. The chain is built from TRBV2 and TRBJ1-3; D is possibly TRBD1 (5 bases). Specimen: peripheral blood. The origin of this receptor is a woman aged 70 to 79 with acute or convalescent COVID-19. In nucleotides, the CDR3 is TGTGCCAGCAGTCTGACAGCAGTCTCTGGAAACACCATATATTTT. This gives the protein CASSLTAVSGNTIYF.